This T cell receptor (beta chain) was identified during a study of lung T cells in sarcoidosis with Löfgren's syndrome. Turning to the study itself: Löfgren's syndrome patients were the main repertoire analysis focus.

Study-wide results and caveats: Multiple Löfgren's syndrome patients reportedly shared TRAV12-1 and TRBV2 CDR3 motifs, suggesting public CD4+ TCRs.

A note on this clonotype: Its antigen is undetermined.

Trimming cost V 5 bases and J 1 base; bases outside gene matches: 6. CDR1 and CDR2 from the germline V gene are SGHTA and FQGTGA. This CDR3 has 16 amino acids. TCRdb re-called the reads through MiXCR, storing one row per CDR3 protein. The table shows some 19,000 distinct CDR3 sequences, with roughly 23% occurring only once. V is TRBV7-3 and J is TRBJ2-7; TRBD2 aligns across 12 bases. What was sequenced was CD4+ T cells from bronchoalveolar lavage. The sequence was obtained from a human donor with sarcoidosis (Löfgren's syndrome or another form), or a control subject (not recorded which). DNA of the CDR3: TGTGCCAGCAGCCAGACCGGACTAGCGGGGTCCTACGAGCAGTACTTC. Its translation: CASSQTGLAGSYEQYF.